The next 6 T cell receptor beta chains were all read from a single sample in a study of blood T cell repertoires in COVID-19 (dated by TCRdb to about 2020). Libraries were built with the immunoSEQ multiplex PCR assay. TCRdb took over this immuneACCESS table, retaining in-frame rearrangements with V and J assigned. Such tables are incomplete; in checked studies, under half of the missing clones stem from an unresolved V gene, and the remainder is unexplained. In this sample the table shows 200,000 or so clones, approximately 89% of which occur a single time. Roughly 2.5% of the sample is taken by the ten largest. Material: PBMCs or T cells enriched from blood (not recorded which). The receptors stem from a woman aged 40 to 50 with acute COVID-19.

The chain carries TRBV12-3 or TRBV12-4 and TRBJ1-2, with TRBD1 identical over 7 bases. Trimming cost V 8 bases and J 4 bases; bases outside gene matches: 7. This CDR3 has 13 residues. The chain's CDR3 is CASSPGQSYGYTF. The CDR3 DNA follows: TGTGCCAGCTCACCGGGACAGAGCTATGGCTACACCTTC.

This chain uses TRBV24-1 with TRBJ1-5; D gene unclear. The germline CDR1 and CDR2 sequences are KGHDR and SFDVKD. This CDR3 is 15 amino acids long. The V gene lost 2 bases and the J gene lost 6 bases, with 13 bases spanning the gap. The CDR3 DNA sequence: TGTGCCACCAGTGATTCTACCACGGGGAGTCAGCCCCAGCATTTT. This translates into CATSDSTTGSQPQHF.

This clone occurred a few times. The rearrangement uses TRBV11-2 and TRBJ1-6; 7 nucleotides agree with TRBD1. The V gene end was trimmed by 4 bases and the J gene end by 3 bases; junction bases not matched to a gene: 12. The CDR3 runs 18 residues. Germline loops: CDR1 SGHAT, CDR2 FQNNGV. The CDR3 DNA sequence: TGTGCCAGCAGCTCCCCGGGACAGCGAATCTACTATAATTCACCCCTCCACTTT. It is translated as CASSSPGQRIYYNSPLHF. The full variable domain, in which reference TRBV11-2 and TRBJ1-6 provide the parts outside the CDR3, is EAGVAQSPRYKIIEKRQSVAFWCNPISGHATLYWYQQILGQGPKLLIQFQNNGVVDDSQLPKDRFSAERLKGVDSTLKIQPAKLEDSAVYLCASSSPGQRIYYNSPLHFGNGTRLTVT.

CDR3 sequence: CASRPTSGSTDTQYF. CDR3 bases: TGTGCCAGCAGACCGACTAGCGGTAGCACAGATACGCAGTATTTT. The chain has TRBV7-2 and TRBJ2-3; TRBD2 matches 9 bases. Looked up from germline, CDR1 is SGHTA and CDR2 is FQGNSA. V lost 6 bases and J lost 0; bases outside the gene matches: 4. The CDR3 runs to 15 residues.

CDR3 coding DNA: TGCGCCAGCAGCCCACTAGCAACTTACTCAGATACGCAGTATTTT. This translates into CASSPLATYSDTQYF. The chain recombines TRBV5-1 with TRBJ2-3; weak D call: TRBD2 (6 bases). Germline V gene data show CDR1 as SGHRS and CDR2 as YFSETQ. The CDR3 extends over 15 amino acids. Trimming pared 4 bases from V and 4 bases from J, leaving 16 bases between. Combining the CDR3 with reference TRBV5-1 and TRBJ2-3 gives the whole variable domain KAGVTQTPRYLIKTRGQQVTLSCSPISGHRSVSWYQQTPGQGLQFLFEYFSETQRNKGNFPGRFSGRQFSNSRSEMNVSTLELGDSALYLCASSPLATYSDTQYFGPGTRLTVL.

The chain combines TRBV6-6 with TRBJ1-1, with D hard to call. Trimming removed 6 bases at V and 1 base at J, with 9 bases between. Germline CDR1 MNHNY, CDR2 SVGAGI (reference sequence). The CDR3 loop spans 13 amino acids. DNA for the CDR3: TGTGCCAGCAGAACGACAAGGAACACTGAAGCTTTCTTT. Amino acid sequence: CASRTTRNTEAFF.